These T cell receptor beta chains were read from a single sample in a study of blood T cell repertoires in COVID-19. TCRdb's table, derived via immunoSEQ multiplex PCR, lists solely in-frame clones and lacks some. The data contain roughly 300,000 clones, about 85% of them singletons. Sequencing input: PBMCs or T cells enriched from blood (not recorded which). The receptors originated from a woman in her 50s who had recovered from COVID-19. Both conserved end residues are trimmed from each CDR3. The order of the fields is V gene, J gene, CDR3 protein.

TRBV3-1/TRBV3-2	TRBJ1-1	ASRGTGAEAF
TRBV10-2	TRBJ1-6	ASSEPGSNSPLH
TRBV7-8	TRBJ1-1	ASSSRDRGPEAF
TRBV6-6	TRBJ1-6	ASNQEYNSPLH
TRBV4-3	TRBJ1-3	ASSKLQAAGNTIY
TRBV5-1	TRBJ1-5	ASSSQGNQPQH
TRBV5-4	TRBJ2-7	ASSSLGVPYEQY
TRBV5-6	TRBJ2-5	ASSYRQGQETQY
TRBV5-6	TRBJ1-4	ASSARGVNAKLF
TRBV7-8	TRBJ1-5	ASSLETGRSNQPQH
TRBV7-2	TRBJ2-5	ASSLGSSGNQETQY
TRBV12-3/TRBV12-4	TRBJ1-4	ASSLGPLGKLF
TRBV3-1/TRBV3-2	TRBJ2-2	ASSQGGLAGNTGELF
TRBV18	TRBJ1-4	ASSPSGGVNEKLF
TRBV4-1	TRBJ2-7	ASSRTGAEQY
TRBV18	TRBJ2-7	ASSLPGGRAAYEQY
TRBV6-5	TRBJ2-1	ASSPGGRAYNEQF
TRBV7-9	TRBJ1-6	ASTSTGVRNSPLH
TRBV10-3	TRBJ2-2	AISEQVDGELF
TRBV5-6	TRBJ2-1	ASSLGQPGYNEQF
TRBV12-3/TRBV12-4	TRBJ1-1	ASSFLETGVAF
TRBV29-1	TRBJ2-3	SVGRAVAGDTQY